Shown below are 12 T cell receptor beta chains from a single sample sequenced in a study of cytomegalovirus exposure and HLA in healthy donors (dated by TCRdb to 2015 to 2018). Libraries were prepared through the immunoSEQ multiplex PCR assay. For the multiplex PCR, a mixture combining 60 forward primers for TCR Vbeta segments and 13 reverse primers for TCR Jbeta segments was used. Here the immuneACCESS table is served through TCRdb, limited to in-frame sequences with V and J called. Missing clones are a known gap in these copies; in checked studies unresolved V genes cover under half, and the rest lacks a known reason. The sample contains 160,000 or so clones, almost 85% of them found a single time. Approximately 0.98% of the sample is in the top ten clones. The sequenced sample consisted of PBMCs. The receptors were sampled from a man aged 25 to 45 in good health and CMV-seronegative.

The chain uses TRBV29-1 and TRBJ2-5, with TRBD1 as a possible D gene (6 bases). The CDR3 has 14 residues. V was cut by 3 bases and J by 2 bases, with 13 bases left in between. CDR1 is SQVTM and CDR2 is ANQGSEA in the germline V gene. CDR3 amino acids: CSVDAGTGQETQYF. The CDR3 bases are TGCAGCGTTGATGCCGGTACAGGGCAAGAGACCCAGTACTTC.

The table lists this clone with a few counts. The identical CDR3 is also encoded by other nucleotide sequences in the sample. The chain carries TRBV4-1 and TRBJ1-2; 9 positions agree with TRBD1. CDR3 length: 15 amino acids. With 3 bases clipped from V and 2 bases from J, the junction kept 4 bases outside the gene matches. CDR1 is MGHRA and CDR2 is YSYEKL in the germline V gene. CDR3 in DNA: TGCGCCAGCAGCCAGGCGGGACAGGGAAACTATGGCTACACCTTC. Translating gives CASSQAGQGNYGYTF.

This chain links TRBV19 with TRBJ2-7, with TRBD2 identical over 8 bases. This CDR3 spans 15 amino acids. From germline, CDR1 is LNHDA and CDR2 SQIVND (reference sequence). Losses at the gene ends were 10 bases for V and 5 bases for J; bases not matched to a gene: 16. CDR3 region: CATQPENGRAHEQYF. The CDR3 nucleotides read TGTGCCACCCAGCCCGAGAACGGGAGGGCCCACGAGCAGTACTTC.

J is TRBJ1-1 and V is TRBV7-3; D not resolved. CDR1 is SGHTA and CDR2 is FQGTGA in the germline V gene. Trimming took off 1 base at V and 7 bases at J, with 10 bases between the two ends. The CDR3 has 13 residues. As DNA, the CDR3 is TGTGCCAGCAGCTTAATGGTGTCAGATGAAGCTTTCTTT. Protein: CASSLMVSDEAFF.

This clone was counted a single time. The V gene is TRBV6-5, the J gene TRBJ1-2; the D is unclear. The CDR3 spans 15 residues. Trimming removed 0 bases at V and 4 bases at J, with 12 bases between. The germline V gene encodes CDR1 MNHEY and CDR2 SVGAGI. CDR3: CASSYSPTLLYGYTF. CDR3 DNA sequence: TGTGCCAGCAGTTACTCGCCCACTCTCCTCTATGGCTACACCTTC.

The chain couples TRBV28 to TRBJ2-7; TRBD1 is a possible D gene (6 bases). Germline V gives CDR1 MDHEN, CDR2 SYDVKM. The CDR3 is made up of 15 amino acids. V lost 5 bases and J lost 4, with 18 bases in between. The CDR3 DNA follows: TGTGCCAGCAGTCCCACCGCGGACAGAGTATACGAGCAGTACTTC. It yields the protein CASSPTADRVYEQYF.

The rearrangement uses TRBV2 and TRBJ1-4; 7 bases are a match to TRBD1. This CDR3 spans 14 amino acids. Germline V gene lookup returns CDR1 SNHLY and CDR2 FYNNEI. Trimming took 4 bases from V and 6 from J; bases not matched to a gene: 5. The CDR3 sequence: CASSGGTVDEKLFF. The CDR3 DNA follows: TGTGCCAGCAGTGGGGGGACAGTGGATGAAAAACTGTTTTTT.

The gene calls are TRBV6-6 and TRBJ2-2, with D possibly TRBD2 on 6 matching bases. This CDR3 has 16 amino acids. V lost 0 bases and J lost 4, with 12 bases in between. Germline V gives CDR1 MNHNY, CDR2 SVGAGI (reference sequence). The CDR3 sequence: CASSYSLGSGTGELFF. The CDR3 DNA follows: TGTGCCAGCAGTTACTCGCTTGGTAGCGGCACCGGGGAGCTGTTTTTT.

The CDR3 DNA reads TGTGCTAGTGGACTGGGACAGTCCTATGGCTACACCTTC. This translates into CASGLGQSYGYTF. The chain combines TRBV12-5 with TRBJ1-2, with 7 bases lining up with TRBD1. Germline V gives CDR1 LGHNT, CDR2 FRNRAP. With 6 bases clipped from V and 4 bases from J, the junction kept 5 bases outside the gene matches. This CDR3 has 13 amino acids.

Here the CDR3 DNA reads TGTGCCAGCAGCGAGGCCGGGACTAGCCTGGAGACCCAGTACTTC. As protein: CASSEAGTSLETQYF. The V call is TRBV7-2, the J call TRBJ2-5; 9 nucleotides agree with TRBD2. The CDR3 is made up of 15 amino acids. V lost 5 bases to trimming and J lost 5 bases; unmatched junction nucleotides: 9. Germline CDR1 SGHTA, CDR2 FQGNSA.

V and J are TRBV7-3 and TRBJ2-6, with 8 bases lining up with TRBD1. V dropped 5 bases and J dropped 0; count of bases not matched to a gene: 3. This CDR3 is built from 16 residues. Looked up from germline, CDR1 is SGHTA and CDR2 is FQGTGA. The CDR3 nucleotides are TGTGCCAGCAGCACTGGACAGGGCTCTGGGGCCAACGTCCTGACTTTC. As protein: CASSTGQGSGANVLTF.

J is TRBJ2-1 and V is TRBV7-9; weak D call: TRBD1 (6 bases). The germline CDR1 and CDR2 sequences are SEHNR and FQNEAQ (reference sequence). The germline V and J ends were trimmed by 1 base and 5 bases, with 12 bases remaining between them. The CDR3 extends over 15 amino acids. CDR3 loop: CASSLGTGRDNEQFF. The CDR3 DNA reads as TGTGCCAGCAGCTTAGGAACAGGGCGGGACAATGAGCAGTTCTTC.